This T cell receptor (beta chain) was profiled in a study of technical replicates of blood from several donors. V lost 5 bases and J 4 bases, leaving 14 bases between the germline ends. Germline assignment: CDR1 MNHEY and CDR2 SVGAGI. The CDR3 consists of 14 residues. Profiled with immunoSEQ multiplex PCR; TCRdb holds only in-frame clones, not every one. The sample has more than 10,000 clones; roughly 94% are singletons. As for this clone: This specimen includes other DNA sequences encoding the same CDR3.

The chain employs TRBV6-5 and TRBJ2-5; no definite D call. The TCR originated in a human donor in good health. The sample taken for sequencing was PBMCs. The CDR3 protein is CASSTRFSRETQYF. The CDR3 DNA reads TGTGCCAGCAGTACCCGGTTTAGCCGAGAGACCCAGTACTTC.